This T cell receptor beta chain was profiled in a study of blood T cell repertoires in COVID-19. The ends lost 5 bases at V and 7 bases at J; junction bases unmatched: 10. Germline V CDR1 and CDR2: LNHDA, SQIVND (reference sequence). The CDR3 spans 17 residues. Participants were aged about 18 to 100 years from more than 20 US areas. Assignments of participants to cohorts depended upon their own reported clinical history. Original data processing: Amplification from reference gene primers served as the basis for estimated nucleated cell counts. Sequencing was performed with immunoSEQ multiplex PCR; in TCRdb, only in-frame clones are kept and a portion is missing. Clone size and the V and J calls come from that table; the DNA yielded D and trimming. The sample shows about 240,000 clones, over 80% of them seen only once.

The sequenced sample was PBMCs or T cells enriched from blood (not recorded which). The chain employs TRBV19 and TRBJ2-2; 13 nucleotides agree with TRBD2. The clonotype was recovered from a woman aged 25 to 39 with acute COVID-19. In nucleotides, the CDR3 is TGTGCCAGTAGTGTCGGGACTAGCGGGGCCACTAGCGGGGAGCTGTTTTTT. Its protein product is CASSVGTSGATSGELFF.